This TCR beta chain was observed in a study of PD-L1 blockade in urothelial cancer. The overall study: Blood yielded a median of approximately 130,000 T cells per sample. Study-level findings and limits: Below-median pretreatment blood TCR clonality predicted better survival.

CDR1 and CDR2 (germline): LNHNV, YYDKDF (reference sequence). This CDR3 comprises 14 residues. V gave up 3 bases and J gave up 8 bases, with 13 bases separating them. To note about this clone: Antigen: not known.

Sample time point: pretreatment peripheral blood. TCRdb keeps only in-frame clones here, not all; method: immunoSEQ multiplex PCR. The table has some 120,000 clones, approximately 88% seen once; the top ten hold roughly 3.5%. The input for sequencing was PBMCs, taken around atezolizumab (anti-PD-L1) treatment. This rearrangement joins TRBV15 to TRBJ1-4, with D hard to call. This clonotype originated in a man aged 50 or older with urothelial cancer. The CDR3, as DNA: TGTGCCACCAGCAGCTTACGCGGAGGAGAAAAACTGTTTTTT. Translated: CATSSLRGGEKLFF.